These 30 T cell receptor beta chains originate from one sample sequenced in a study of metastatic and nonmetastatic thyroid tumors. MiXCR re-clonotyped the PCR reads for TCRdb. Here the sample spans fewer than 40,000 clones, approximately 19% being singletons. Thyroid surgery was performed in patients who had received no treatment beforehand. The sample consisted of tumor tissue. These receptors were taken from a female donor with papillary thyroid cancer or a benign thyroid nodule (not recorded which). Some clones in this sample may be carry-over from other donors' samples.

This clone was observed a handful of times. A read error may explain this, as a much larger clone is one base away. The CDR3 DNA follows: TGCAGCGACAGGACTATTTACAATGAGCAGTTCTTC. Translating gives CSDRTIYNEQFF. This chain links TRBV29-1 with TRBJ2-1; a weak D match, TRBD2 (6 bases). Germline V lookup: CDR1 SQVTM, CDR2 ANQGSEA. V was shortened by 7 bases and J by 4 bases, with 11 bases between the two germline ends. The CDR3 length is 12 residues.

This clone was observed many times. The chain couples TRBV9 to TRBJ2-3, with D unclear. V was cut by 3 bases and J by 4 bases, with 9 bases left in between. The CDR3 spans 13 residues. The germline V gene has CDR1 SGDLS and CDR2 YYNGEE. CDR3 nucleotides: TGTGCCAGCAGCGCCGCCTGGGCAGATACGCAGTATTTT. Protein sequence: CASSAAWADTQYF.

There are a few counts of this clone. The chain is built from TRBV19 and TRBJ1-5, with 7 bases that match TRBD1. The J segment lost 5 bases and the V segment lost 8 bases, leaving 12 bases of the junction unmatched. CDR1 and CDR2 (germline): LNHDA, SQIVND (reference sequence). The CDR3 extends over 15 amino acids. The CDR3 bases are TGTGCCAGTGCCTCTGAGGGACAGTTCTATCAGCCCCAGCATTTT. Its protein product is CASASEGQFYQPQHF.

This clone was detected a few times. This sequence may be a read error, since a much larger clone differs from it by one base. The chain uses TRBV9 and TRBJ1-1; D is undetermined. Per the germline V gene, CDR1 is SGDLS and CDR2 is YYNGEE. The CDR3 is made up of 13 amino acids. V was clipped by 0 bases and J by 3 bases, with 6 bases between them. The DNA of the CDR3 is TGTGCCAGCAGCGTAGACCTGGACACTGAAGCTTTCTTT. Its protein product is CASSVDLDTEAFF.

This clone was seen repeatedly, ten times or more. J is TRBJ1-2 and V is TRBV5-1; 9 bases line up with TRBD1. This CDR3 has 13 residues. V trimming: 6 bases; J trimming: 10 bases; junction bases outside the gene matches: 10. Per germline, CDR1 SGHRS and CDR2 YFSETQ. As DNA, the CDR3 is TGCGCCAGCAAGCGGGGACAGGGAGAGGTCTACACCTTC. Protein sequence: CASKRGQGEVYTF.

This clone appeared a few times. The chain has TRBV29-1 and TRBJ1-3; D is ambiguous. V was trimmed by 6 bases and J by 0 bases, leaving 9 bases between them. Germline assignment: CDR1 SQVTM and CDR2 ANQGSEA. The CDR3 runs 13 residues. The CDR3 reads CSVWSHSGNTIYF. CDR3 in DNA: TGCAGCGTGTGGTCCCACTCTGGAAACACCATATATTTT.

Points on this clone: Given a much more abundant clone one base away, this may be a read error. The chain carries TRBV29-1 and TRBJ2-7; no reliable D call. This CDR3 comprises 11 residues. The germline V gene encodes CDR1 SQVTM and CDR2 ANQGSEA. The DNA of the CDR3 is TGCAGCGTTGTGACCAAGTACGATCAGTACTTC. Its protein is CSVVTKYDQYF.

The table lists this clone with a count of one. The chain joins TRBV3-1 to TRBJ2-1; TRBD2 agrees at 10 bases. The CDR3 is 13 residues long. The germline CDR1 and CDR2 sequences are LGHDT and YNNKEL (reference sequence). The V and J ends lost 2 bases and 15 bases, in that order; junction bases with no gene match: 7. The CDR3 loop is CASSQTSSGGWFF. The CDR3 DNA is TGTGCCAGCAGCCAAACCTCTAGCGGGGGTTGGTTCTTC.

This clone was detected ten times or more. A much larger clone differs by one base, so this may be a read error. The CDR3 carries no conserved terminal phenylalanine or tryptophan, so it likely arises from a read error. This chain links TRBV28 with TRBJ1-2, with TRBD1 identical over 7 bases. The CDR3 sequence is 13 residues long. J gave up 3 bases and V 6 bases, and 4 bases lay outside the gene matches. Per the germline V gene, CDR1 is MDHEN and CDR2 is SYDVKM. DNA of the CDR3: TGTGCCAGCAGAAATACAGGGGACTATGGCTACACCCTC. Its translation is CASRNTGDYGYTL.

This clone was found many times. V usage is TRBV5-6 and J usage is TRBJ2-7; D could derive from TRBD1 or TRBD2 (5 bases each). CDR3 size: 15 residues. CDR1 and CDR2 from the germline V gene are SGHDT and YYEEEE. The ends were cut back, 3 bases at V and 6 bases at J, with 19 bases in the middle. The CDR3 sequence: CASSYTGTDLVEQYF. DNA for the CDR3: TGTGCCAGCAGCTATACCGGGACCGACCTCGTCGAGCAGTACTTC. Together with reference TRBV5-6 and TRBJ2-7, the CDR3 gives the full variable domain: DAGVTQSPTHLIKTRGQQVTLRCSPKSGHDTVSWYQQALGQGPQFIFQYYEEEERQRGNFPDRFSGHQFPNYSSELNVNALLLGDSALYLCASSYTGTDLVEQYFGPGTRLTVT.

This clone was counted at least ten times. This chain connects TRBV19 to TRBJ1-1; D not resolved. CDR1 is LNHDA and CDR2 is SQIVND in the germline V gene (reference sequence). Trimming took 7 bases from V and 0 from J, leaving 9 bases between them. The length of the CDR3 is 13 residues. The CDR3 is CASKKTVNTEAFF. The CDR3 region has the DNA TGTGCCAGTAAGAAAACGGTGAACACTGAAGCTTTCTTT.

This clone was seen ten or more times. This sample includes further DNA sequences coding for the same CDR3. In DNA, the CDR3 is TGTGCCAGCAGCGGGGGGGCAAAAGCTTTCTTT. Translated, it gives CASSGGAKAFF. The V and J genes are TRBV25-1 and TRBJ1-1, with a possible D match to TRBD1 (6 bases). The germline V gene encodes CDR1 MGHDK and CDR2 SYGVNS. CDR3 size: 11 residues. V dropped 6 bases and J dropped 9 bases, with 11 bases sitting between them. The whole variable domain, filled in from reference TRBV25-1 and TRBJ1-1, reads EADIYQTPRYLVIGTGKKITLECSQTMGHDKMYWYQQDPGMELHLIHYSYGVNSTEKGDLSSESTVSRIRTEHFPLTLESARPSHTSQYLCASSGGAKAFFGQGTRLTVV.

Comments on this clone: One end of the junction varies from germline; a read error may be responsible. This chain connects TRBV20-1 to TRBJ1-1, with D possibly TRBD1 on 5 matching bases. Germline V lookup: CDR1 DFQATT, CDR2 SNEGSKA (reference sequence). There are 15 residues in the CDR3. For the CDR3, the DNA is TGCAGTGATAGAGTACACAGGATGGATGAGTGGTCGGCTTTCTTT. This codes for CSDRVHRMDEWSAFF.

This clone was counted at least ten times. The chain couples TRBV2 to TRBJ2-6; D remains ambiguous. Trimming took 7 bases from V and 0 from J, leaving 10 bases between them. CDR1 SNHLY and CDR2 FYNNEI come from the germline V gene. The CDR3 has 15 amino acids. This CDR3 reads CASKMTSSGANVLTF. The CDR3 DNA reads TGTGCCAGCAAGATGACCAGCTCTGGGGCCAACGTCCTGACTTTC.

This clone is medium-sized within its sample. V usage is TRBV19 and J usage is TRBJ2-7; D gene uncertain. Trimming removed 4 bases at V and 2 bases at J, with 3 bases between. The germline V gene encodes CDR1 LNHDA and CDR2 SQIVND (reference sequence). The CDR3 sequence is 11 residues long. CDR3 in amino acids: CASSNAYEQYF. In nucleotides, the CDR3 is TGTGCCAGTAGTAACGCCTACGAGCAGTACTTC. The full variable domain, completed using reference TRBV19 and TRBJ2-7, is DGGITQSPKYLFRKEGQNVTLSCEQNLNHDAMYWYRQDPGQGLRLIYYSQIVNDFQKGDIAEGYSVSREKKESFPLTVTSAQKNPTAFYLCASSNAYEQYFGPGTRLTVT.

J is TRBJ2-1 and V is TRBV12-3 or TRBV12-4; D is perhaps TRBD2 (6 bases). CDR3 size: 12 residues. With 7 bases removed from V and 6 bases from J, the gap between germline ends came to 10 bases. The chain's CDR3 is CASIEGGNEQFF. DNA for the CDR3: TGTGCCAGCATCGAGGGAGGCAATGAGCAGTTCTTC.

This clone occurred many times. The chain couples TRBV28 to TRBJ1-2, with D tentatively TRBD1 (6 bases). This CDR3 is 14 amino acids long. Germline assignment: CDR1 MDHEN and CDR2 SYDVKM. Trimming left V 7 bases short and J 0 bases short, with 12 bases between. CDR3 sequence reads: CASIAPGANYGYTF. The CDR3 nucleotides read TGTGCCAGCATCGCGCCAGGGGCTAACTATGGCTACACCTTC.

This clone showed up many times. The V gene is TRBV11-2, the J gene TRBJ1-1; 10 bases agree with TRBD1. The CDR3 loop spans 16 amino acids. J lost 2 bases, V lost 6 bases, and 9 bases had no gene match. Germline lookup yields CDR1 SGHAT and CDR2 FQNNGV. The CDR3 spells CASSSLRDRGNTEAFF. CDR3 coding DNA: TGTGCCAGCAGTTCTCTCCGGGACAGGGGCAACACTGAAGCTTTCTTT.

The CDR3 DNA sequence: TGTGCCAGCATCCAAAAAGAGGGAGTTATCTCCTACGAGCAGTACTTC. It codes for CASIQKEGVISYEQYF. V is TRBV6-1 and J is TRBJ2-7; possibly TRBD2 for D (5 bases). The CDR3 has 16 residues. Germline V gene data show CDR1 as MNHNS and CDR2 as SASEGT. The V and J ends lost 7 bases and 0 bases respectively, with 19 bases between them.

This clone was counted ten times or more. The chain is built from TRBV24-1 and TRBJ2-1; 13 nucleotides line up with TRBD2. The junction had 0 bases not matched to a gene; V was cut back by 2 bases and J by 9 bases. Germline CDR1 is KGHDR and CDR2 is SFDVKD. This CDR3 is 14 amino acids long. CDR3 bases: TGTGCCACCAGTGATTGGACTAGCGGGAGTGAGCAGTTCTTC. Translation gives CATSDWTSGSEQFF.

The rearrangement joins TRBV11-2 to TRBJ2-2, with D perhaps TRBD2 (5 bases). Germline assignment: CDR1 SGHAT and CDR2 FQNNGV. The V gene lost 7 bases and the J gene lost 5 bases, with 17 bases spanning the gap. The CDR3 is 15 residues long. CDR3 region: CASTPRSGNTGELFF. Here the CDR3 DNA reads TGTGCCAGCACCCCACGGTCGGGGAATACCGGGGAGCTGTTTTTT.

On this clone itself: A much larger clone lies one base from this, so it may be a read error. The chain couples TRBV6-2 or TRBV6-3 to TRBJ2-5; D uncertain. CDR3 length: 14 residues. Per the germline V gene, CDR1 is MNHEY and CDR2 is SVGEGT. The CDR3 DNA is TGTGCCAGCAGCGACACCCTCATCGGTGAGACCCATTACTTC. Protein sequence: CASSDTLIGETHYF.

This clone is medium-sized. Here the CDR3 reads CSARDQDRVEFF. CDR3 coding DNA: TGCAGTGCTAGAGATCAGGACAGGGTAGAGTTCTTC. The gene calls are TRBV20-1 and TRBJ2-1, with 8 bases fitting TRBD1. The CDR3 is made up of 12 amino acids. The ends lost 0 bases at V and 14 bases at J; junction bases unmatched: 6. Looked up from germline, CDR1 is DFQATT and CDR2 is SNEGSKA (reference sequence).

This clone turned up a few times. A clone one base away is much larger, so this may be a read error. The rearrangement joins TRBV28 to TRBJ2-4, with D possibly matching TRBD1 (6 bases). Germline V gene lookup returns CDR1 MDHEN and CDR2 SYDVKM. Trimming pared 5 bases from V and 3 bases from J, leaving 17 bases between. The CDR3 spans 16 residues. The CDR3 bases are TGTGCCAGCAGTCGCAGAAACAGGGTAGGCAAAAACATTCAGTACTTC. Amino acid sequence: CASSRRNRVGKNIQYF.

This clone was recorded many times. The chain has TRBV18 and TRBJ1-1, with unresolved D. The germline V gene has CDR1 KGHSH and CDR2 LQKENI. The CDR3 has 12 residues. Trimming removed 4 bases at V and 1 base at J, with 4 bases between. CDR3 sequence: CASSQGNTEAFF. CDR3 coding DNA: TGTGCCAGCTCACAGGGGAACACTGAAGCTTTCTTT.

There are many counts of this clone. This CDR3 reads CASSFDVHYEQYF. The CDR3 DNA is TGCGCCAGCAGTTTCGACGTCCACTACGAGCAGTACTTC. The V call is TRBV5-1, the J call TRBJ2-7; D is uncertain. Trimming removed 5 bases at V and 3 bases at J, with 12 bases between. The CDR3 spans 13 residues. Germline CDR1 is SGHRS and CDR2 is YFSETQ.

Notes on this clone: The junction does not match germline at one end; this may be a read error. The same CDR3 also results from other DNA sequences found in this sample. CDR3 sequence reads: CASSEEVRREQHF. The CDR3, as DNA: TGTGCCAGCAGTGAAGAGGTCCGCCGTGAGCAGCACTTC. The chain joins TRBV25-1 to TRBJ2-7, with D unclear. The V gene's germline CDR1 is MGHDK and CDR2 SYGVNS. The CDR3 runs to 13 residues.

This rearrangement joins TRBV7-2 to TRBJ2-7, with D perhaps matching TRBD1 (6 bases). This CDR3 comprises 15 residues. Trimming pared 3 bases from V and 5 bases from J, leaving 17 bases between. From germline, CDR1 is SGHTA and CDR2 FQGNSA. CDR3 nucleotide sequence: TGTGCCAGCAGCTTTGCGACAGGACTTAAGGACGAGCAGTACTTC. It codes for CASSFATGLKDEQYF.

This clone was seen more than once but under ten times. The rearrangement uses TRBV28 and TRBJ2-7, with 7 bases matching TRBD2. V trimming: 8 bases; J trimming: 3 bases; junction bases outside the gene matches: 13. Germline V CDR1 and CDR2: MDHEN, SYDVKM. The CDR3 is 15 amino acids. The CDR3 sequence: CASRSWREWRYEQYF. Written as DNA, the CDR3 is TGTGCCAGCCGATCCTGGCGGGAGTGGCGCTACGAGCAGTACTTC.

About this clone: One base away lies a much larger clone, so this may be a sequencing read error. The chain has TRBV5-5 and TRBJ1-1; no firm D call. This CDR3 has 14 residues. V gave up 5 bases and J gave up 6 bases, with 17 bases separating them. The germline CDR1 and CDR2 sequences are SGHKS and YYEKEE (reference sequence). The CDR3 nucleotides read TGTGCCAGCAGTGTCTTGGTGTATAACGCTGAAGCTTTCTTT. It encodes CASSVLVYNAEAFF.